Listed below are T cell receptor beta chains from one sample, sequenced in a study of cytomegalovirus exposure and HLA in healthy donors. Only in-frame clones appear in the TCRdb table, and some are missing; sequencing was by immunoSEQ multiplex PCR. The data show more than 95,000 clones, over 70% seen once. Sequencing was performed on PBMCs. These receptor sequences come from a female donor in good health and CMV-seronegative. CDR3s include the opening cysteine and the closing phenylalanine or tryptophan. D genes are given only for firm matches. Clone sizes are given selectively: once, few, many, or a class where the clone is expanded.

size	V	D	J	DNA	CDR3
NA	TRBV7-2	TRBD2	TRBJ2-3	TGTGCCAGCAGTCTTCTAGCGGGAGGTACCCAGGGTACGCAGTATTTT	CASSLLAGGTQGTQYF
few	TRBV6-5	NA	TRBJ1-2	TGTGCCAGCAGTTACGGGACAAATTATGGCTACACCTTC	CASSYGTNYGYTF
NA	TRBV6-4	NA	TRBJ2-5	TGTGCCAGCAGTGACGGGTCTAGCCAAGAGACCCAGTACTTC	CASSDGSSQETQYF
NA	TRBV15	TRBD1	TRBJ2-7	TGTGCCACCAGCAGAGAGGGCAGGGGGTACGAGCAGTACTTC	CATSREGRGYEQYF
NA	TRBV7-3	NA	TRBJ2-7	TGTGCCAGCAGCTTAGTACCGTACAACTACGAGCAGTACTTC	CASSLVPYNYEQYF
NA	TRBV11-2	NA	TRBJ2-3	TGTGCCAGCAGCCTAAGACAGGACACAGATACGCAGTATTTT	CASSLRQDTDTQYF
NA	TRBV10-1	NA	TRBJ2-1	TGCGCCAGCAGTGAGGCAAGATTGGGGGGTAATGAGCAGTTCTTC	CASSEARLGGNEQFF
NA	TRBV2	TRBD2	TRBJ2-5	TGTGCCAGCAGCCCTCGGGCGGGAGATGAGACCCAGTACTTC	CASSPRAGDETQYF
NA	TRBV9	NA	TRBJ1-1	TGTGCCAGCAGCGTAGGGGAGCAGGCTGAAGCTTTCTTT	CASSVGEQAEAFF
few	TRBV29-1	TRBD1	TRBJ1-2	TGCAGCGTTGAACCCCCCGACGGGGACAGGGGGGCCTACGGCTATGGCTACACCTTC	CSVEPPDGDRGAYGYGYTF
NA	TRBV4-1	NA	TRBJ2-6	TGCGCCAGCAGCCAAGTAGAGGCGAGCTCTGGGGCCAACGTCCTGACTTTC	CASSQVEASSGANVLTF
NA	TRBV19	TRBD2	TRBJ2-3	TGTTCTACGAAGATAGCGGGGACTAGCACAGATACGCAGTATTTT	CSTKIAGTSTDTQYF
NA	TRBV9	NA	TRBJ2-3	TGTGCCAGCAGCGCCCACCCCATGGGTGCAGGAAGAGATACGCAGTATTTT	CASSAHPMGAGRDTQYF
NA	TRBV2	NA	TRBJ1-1	TGTGCCAGCAGCGCAAGACAGCCGATCACTGAAGCTTTCTTT	CASSARQPITEAFF
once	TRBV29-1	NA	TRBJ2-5	TGCAGCGTTGAGGCGGGAGAGACCCAGTACTTC	CSVEAGETQYF
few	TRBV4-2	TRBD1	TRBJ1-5	TGTGCCAGCAGTCCGGCCACAGGGGATCAGCCCCAGCATTTT	CASSPATGDQPQHF
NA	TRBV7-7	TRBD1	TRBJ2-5	TGTGCTAGCAGCTTAGGTAGAGGGGGCGCCAAGACCCAGTACTTC	CASSLGRGGAKTQYF
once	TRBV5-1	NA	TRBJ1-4	TGCGCCAGCAGCTTTGGAGGGACTAATGAAAAACTGTTTTTT	CASSFGGTNEKLFF
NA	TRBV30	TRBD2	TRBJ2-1	TGTGCCTGGGCTAGCGGGGGGGTTATGAATGAGCAGTTCTTC	CAWASGGVMNEQFF
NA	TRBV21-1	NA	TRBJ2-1	TGTGCCAGCAGCAAAGAGAGCAGGGGGAACAATGAGCAGTTCTTC	CASSKESRGNNEQFF
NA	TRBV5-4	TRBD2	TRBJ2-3	TGTGCCAGCAGTCCAGGGACTAGCGGGCCGCTGGGGACGCAGTATTTT	CASSPGTSGPLGTQYF
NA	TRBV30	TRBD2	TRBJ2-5	TGTGCCCGGTCTGGGGGACTAGCGGGAGGGCCGGGAGAGACCCAGTACTTC	CARSGGLAGGPGETQYF